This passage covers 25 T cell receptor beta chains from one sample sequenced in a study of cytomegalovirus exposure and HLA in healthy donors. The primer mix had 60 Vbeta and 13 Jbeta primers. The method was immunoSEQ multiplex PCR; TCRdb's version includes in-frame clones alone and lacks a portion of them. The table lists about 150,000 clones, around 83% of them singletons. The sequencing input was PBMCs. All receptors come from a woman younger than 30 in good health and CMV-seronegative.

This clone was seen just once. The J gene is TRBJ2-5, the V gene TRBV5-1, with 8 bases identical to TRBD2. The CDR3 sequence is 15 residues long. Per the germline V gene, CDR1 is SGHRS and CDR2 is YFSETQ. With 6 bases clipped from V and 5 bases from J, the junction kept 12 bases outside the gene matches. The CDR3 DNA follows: TGCGCCAGCAATGACGGGGGGGCCGCGTCGGAGACCCAGTACTTC. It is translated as CASNDGGAASETQYF. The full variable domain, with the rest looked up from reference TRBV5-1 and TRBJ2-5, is KAGVTQTPRYLIKTRGQQVTLSCSPISGHRSVSWYQQTPGQGLQFLFEYFSETQRNKGNFPGRFSGRQFSNSRSEMNVSTLELGDSALYLCASNDGGAASETQYFGPGTRLLVL.

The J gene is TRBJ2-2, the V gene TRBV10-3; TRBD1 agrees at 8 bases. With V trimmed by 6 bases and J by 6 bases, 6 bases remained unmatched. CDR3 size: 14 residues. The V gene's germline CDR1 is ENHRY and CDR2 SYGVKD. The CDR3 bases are TGTGCCATCAGAGGACAGGGTCAGGCCGGGGAGCTGTTTTTT. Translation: CAIRGQGQAGELFF.

The CDR3 nucleotides are TGTGCCAGCAGCACAGGGACAGAAGATACGCAGTATTTT. This translates into CASSTGTEDTQYF. V is TRBV9 and J is TRBJ2-3, with 7 bases lining up with TRBD1. The CDR3 spans 13 residues. V was pared by 4 bases and J by 5 bases, with 4 bases of the junction left unmatched. Per the germline V gene, CDR1 is SGDLS and CDR2 is YYNGEE.

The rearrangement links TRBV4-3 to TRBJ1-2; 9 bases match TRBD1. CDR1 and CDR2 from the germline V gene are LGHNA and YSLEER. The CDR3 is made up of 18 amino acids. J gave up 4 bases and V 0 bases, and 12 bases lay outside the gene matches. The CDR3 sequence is CASSQDMGQGLIGYGYTF. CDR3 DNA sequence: TGCGCCAGCAGCCAAGATATGGGACAGGGTTTGATCGGCTATGGCTACACCTTC.

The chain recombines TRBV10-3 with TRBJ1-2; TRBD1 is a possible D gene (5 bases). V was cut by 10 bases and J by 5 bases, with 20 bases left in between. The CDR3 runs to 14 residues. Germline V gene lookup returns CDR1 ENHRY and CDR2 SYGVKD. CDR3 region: CATEPDTDPYGYTF. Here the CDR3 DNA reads TGTGCCACAGAACCGGACACCGATCCTTATGGCTACACCTTC.

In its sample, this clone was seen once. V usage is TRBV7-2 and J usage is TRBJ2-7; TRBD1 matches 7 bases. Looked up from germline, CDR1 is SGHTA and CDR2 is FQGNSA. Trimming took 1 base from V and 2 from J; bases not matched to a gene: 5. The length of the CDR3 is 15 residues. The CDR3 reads CASSLVPGGPYEQYF. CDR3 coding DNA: TGTGCCAGCAGCTTAGTTCCAGGGGGTCCCTACGAGCAGTACTTC.

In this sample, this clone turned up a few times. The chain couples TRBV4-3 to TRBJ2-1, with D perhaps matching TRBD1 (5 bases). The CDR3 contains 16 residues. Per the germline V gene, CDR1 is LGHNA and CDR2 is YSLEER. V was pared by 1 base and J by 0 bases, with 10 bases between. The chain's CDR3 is CASSQGTQGSYNEQFF. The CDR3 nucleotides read TGCGCCAGCAGCCAAGGGACCCAGGGCTCCTACAATGAGCAGTTCTTC.

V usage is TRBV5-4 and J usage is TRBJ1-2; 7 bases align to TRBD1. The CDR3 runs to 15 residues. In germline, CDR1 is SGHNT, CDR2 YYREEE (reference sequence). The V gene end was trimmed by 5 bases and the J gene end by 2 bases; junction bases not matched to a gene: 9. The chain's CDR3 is CASRAGTDPNYGYTF. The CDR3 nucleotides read TGTGCCAGCAGAGCCGGGACAGACCCCAACTATGGCTACACCTTC.

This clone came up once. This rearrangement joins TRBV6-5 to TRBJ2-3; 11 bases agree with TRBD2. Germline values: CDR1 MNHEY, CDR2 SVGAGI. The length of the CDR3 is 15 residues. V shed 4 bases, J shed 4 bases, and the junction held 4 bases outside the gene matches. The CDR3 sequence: CASSLTSGTADTQYF. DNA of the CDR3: TGTGCCAGCAGTTTGACTAGCGGGACTGCAGATACGCAGTATTTT.

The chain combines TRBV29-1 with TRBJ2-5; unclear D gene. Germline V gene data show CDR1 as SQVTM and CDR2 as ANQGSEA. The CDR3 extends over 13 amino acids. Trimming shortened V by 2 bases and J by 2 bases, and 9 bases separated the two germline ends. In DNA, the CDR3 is TGCAGCGTTGAATCAGATATTCAAGAGACCCAGTACTTC. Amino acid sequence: CSVESDIQETQYF.

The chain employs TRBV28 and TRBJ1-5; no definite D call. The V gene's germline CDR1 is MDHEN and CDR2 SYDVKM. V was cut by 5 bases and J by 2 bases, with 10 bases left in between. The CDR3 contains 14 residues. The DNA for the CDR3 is TGTGCCAGCAGTCCTCAGGTGCGCAATCAGCCCCAGCATTTT. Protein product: CASSPQVRNQPQHF.

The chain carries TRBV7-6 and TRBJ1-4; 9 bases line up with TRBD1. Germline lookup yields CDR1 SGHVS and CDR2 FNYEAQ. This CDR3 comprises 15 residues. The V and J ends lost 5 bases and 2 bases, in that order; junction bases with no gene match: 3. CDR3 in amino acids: CASSLGTGTNEKLFF. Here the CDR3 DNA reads TGTGCCAGCAGCCTAGGGACAGGGACTAATGAAAAACTGTTTTTT.

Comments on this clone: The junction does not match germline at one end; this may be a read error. The CDR3 here is CASSLGVTYIYRSMF. The CDR3 DNA is TGTGCCAGCAGTTTAGGGGTCACCTACATTTACAGGTCGATGTTC. This chain joins TRBV27 and TRBJ2-7; D is possibly TRBD1 (5 bases). CDR3 length: 15 amino acids. Germline CDR1 reads MNHEY; CDR2 reads SMNVEV (reference sequence).

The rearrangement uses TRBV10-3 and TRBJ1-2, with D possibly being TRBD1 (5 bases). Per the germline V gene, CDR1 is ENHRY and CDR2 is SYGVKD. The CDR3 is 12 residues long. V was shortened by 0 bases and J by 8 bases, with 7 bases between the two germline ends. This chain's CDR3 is CAISESQAGYTF. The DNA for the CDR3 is TGTGCCATCAGTGAGTCACAGGCGGGCTACACCTTC.

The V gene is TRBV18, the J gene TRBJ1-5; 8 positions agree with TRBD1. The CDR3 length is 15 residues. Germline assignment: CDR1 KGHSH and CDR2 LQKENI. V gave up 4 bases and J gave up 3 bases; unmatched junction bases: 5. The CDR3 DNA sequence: TGTGCCAGCTCACTACCAGGGGGCGTCAATCAGCCCCAGCATTTT. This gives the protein CASSLPGGVNQPQHF.

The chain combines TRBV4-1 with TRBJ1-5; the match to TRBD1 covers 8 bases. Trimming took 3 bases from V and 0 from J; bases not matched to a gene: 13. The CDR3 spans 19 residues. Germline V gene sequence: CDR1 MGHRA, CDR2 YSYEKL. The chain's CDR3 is CASSHILGTGALSNQPQHF. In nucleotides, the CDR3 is TGCGCCAGCAGCCATATATTAGGGACAGGAGCCCTTAGCAATCAGCCCCAGCATTTT.

CDR3 sequence (DNA): TGTGCCAGCAGCTTAGCGCTTGGGAGGGGGAGAGAGACCCAGTACTTC. Residues: CASSLALGRGRETQYF. The genes are TRBV11-1 and TRBJ2-5, with D perhaps TRBD2 (7 bases). The ends were cut back, 0 bases at V and 4 bases at J, with 15 bases in the middle. Germline assignment: CDR1 SGHAT and CDR2 FQDESV (reference sequence). The CDR3 covers 16 residues. Looking up the rest from reference TRBV11-1 and TRBJ2-5 gives the full variable domain: EAEVAQSPRYKITEKSQAVAFWCDPISGHATLYWYRQILGQGPELLVQFQDESVVDDSQLPKDRFSAERLKGVDSTLKIQPAELGDSAMYLCASSLALGRGRETQYFGPGTRLLVL.

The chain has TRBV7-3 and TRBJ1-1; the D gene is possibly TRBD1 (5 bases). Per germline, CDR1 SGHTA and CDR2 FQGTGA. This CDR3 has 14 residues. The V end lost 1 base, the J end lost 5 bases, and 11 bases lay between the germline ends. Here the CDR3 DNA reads TGTGCCAGCAGCTTAAGGGGGACTGGGACTGAAGCTTTCTTT. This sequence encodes CASSLRGTGTEAFF.

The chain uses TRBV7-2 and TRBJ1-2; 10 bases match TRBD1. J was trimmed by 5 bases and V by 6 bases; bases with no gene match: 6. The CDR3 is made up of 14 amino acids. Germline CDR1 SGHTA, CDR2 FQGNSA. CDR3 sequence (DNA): TGTGCCAGCAGATCCGGACAGGGGGGGTATGGCTACACCTTC. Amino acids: CASRSGQGGYGYTF.

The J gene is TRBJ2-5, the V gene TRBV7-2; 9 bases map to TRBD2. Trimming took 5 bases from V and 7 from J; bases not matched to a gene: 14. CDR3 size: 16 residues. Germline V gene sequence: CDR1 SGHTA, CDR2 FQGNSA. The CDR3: CASSPGLAFQGGTQYF. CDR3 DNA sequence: TGTGCCAGCAGCCCTGGACTAGCGTTTCAGGGAGGGACCCAGTACTTC.

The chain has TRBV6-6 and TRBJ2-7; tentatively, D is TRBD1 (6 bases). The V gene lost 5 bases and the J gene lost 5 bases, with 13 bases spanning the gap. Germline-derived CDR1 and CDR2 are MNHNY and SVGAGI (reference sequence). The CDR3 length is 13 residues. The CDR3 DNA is TGTGCCAGCAGTCCACAGGGTACCCACGAGCAGTACTTC. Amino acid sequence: CASSPQGTHEQYF.

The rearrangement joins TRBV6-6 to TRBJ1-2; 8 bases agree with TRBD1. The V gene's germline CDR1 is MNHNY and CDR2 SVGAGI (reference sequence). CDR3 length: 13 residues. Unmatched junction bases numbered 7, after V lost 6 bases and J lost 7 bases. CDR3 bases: TGTGCCAGCAGCCGGGGACAGGAGCTTGGCTACACCTTC. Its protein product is CASSRGQELGYTF.

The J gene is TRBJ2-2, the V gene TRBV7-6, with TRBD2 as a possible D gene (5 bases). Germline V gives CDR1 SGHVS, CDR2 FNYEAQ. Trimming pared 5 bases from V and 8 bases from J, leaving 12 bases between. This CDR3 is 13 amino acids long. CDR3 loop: CASSPIGVGELFF. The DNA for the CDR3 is TGTGCCAGCAGCCCAATCGGGGTGGGGGAGCTGTTTTTT.

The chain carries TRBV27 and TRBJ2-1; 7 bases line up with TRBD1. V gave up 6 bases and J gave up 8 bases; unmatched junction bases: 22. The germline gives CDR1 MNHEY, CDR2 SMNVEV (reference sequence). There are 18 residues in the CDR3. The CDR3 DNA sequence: TGTGCCAGCAGCCCCAACAGGGGAAGGGGCGGGCTGGCGGATGAGCAGTTCTTC. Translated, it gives CASSPNRGRGGLADEQFF.

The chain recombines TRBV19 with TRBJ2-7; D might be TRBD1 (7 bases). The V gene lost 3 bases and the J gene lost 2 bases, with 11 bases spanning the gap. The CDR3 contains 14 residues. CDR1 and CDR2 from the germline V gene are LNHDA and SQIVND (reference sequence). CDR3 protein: CASSMEGATYEQYF. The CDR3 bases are TGTGCCAGTAGTATGGAGGGGGCGACCTACGAGCAGTACTTC.